Listed below are T cell receptor beta chains from one sample, sequenced in a study of T cells in Graves' hyperthyroidism and ophthalmopathy. One entry per CDR3 protein, called by TCRdb with MiXCR from the multiplex PCR reads. The sample has hundreds of thousands of distinct CDR3 sequences, about 15% seen once; the top ten hold approximately 25%. Sequencing was carried out using blood. All receptors come from a woman aged 30 to 39 with Graves' hyperthyroidism. Both conserved end residues are part of each CDR3. Each record gives: V gene, clone size, J gene, D gene, CDR3 protein, CDR3 DNA. A D gene is named only where the DNA matches it firmly. A clone size is listed for some rows: how often the clone was seen (once, few, many), or a class if it is expanded.

>TRBV30|many|TRBJ2-7|NA
CAWSPRGGPYEQYF
TGTGCCTGGAGTCCCAGGGGCGGACCATACGAGCAGTACTTC
>TRBV2|NA|TRBJ2-7|NA
CASSSVEQYF
TGTGCCAGCAGTTCAGTCGAGCAGTACTTC
>TRBV6-1|many|TRBJ2-3|TRBD2
CASSASGRLDTQYF
TGTGCCAGCAGTGCAAGCGGGAGGCTAGATACGCAGTATTTT
>TRBV6-1|NA|TRBJ2-3|TRBD1
CASNPTGGLGDTQYF
TGTGCCAGCAACCCAACAGGGGGCCTAGGGGATACGCAGTATTTT
>TRBV6-1|many|TRBJ2-7|NA
CASSPRTSSTLYEQYF
TGTGCCAGCAGTCCCCGGACCTCCAGCACCCTCTACGAGCAGTACTTC
>TRBV10-3|NA|TRBJ2-1|NA
CAISEGTRMFF
TGTGCCATCAGTGAAGGGACCAGAATGTTCTTC
>TRBV19|few|TRBJ2-7|NA
CASSTSNTGSYEQYF
TGTGCCAGTAGCACATCTAATACAGGGAGCTACGAGCAGTACTTC
>TRBV30|many|TRBJ2-3|NA
CAWSVGRGTDTQYF
TGTGCCTGGAGTGTGGGTCGGGGCACAGATACGCAGTATTTT
>TRBV15|many|TRBJ1-4|NA
CATSRARQEKLFF
TGTGCCACCAGCAGAGCAAGACAGGAAAAACTGTTTTTT
>TRBV15|many|TRBJ2-1|NA
CATSRDPGRLDEQFF
TGTGCCACCAGCAGAGATCCTGGCAGGTTGGATGAGCAGTTCTTC
>TRBV20-1|many|TRBJ2-1|TRBD2
CSPGTSGTYNEQFF
TGCAGTCCCGGGACTAGCGGGACCTACAATGAGCAGTTCTTC
>TRBV11-2|NA|TRBJ2-6|NA
CASSGGLGAGGANVLTF
TGTGCCAGCAGCGGGGGTCTGGGGGCGGGAGGGGCCAACGTCCTGACTTTC
>TRBV12-3/TRBV12-4|few|TRBJ2-1|TRBD2
CASSYGTNGLAGALEQFF
TGTGCCAGCAGTTATGGGACAAACGGACTAGCGGGAGCTCTAGAGCAGTTCTTC